The 26 T cell receptor beta chains below were found in one sample sequenced in a study of cytomegalovirus exposure and HLA in healthy donors. The PCR had 60 Vbeta and 13 Jbeta primers. Only in-frame clones appear in the TCRdb table, and some are missing; sequencing was by immunoSEQ multiplex PCR. The table shows fewer than 200,000 clones, with roughly 74% occurring only once. The sequencing sample was made of PBMCs. The receptors here all came from a woman in her twenties or thirties in good health and CMV-seropositive.

The chain employs TRBV30 and TRBJ1-2; D might be TRBD1 (5 bases). The germline gives CDR1 GTSNPN, CDR2 SVGIG (reference sequence). V lost 1 base to trimming and J lost 4 bases, with 16 bases between them. This CDR3 comprises 15 residues. The CDR3 DNA reads as TGTGCCTGGAGTGCACGGGGGGTCGGAGTCTATGGCTACACCTTC. Protein: CAWSARGVGVYGYTF.

The chain uses TRBV19 and TRBJ1-3; D is undetermined. The CDR3 is made up of 14 amino acids. Between the trimmed V and J ends, which lost 5 bases and 0 bases, there was a span of 8 bases. Germline V gene data show CDR1 as LNHDA and CDR2 as SQIVND (reference sequence). The CDR3 spells CASSPFVSGNTIYF. CDR3 in DNA: TGTGCCAGTAGTCCCTTCGTCTCTGGAAACACCATATATTTT.

The J gene is TRBJ1-2, the V gene TRBV7-9; tentative D call: TRBD1 (5 bases). V was shortened by 2 bases and J by 5 bases, with 18 bases between the two germline ends. Germline loops: CDR1 SEHNR, CDR2 FQNEAQ (reference sequence). CDR3 length: 16 amino acids. For the CDR3, the DNA is TGTGCCAGCAGCTTAACTCTCGGCCAGGGAGGTTATGGCTACACCTTC. Translating gives CASSLTLGQGGYGYTF. The whole variable domain, filled in from reference TRBV7-9 and TRBJ1-2, reads DTGVSQNPRHKITKRGQNVTFRCDPISEHNRLYWYRQTLGQGPEFLTYFQNEAQLEKSRLLSDRFSAERPKGSFSTLEIQRTEQGDSAMYLCASSLTLGQGGYGYTFGSGTRLTVV.

The chain joins TRBV6-1 to TRBJ2-7; D is unclear. The CDR3 has 15 residues. Germline V CDR1 and CDR2: MNHNS, SASEGT. V lost 6 bases, J lost 0 bases, and 15 bases lay in between. The CDR3 loop reads CASSRVHQTSYEQYF. DNA for the CDR3: TGTGCCAGCAGCCGAGTCCACCAAACCTCCTACGAGCAGTACTTC.

This clone was seen just once. This chain uses TRBV28 with TRBJ2-3; D is ambiguous. Germline V CDR1 and CDR2: MDHEN, SYDVKM. The CDR3 covers 12 residues. Trimming took off 6 bases at V and 3 bases at J, with 7 bases between the two ends. This CDR3 reads CASSSLTDTQYF. Written as DNA, the CDR3 is TGTGCCAGCAGCTCTTTGACAGATACGCAGTATTTT. Supplemented by reference TRBV28 and TRBJ2-3, the full variable domain reads DVKVTQSSRYLVKRTGEKVFLECVQDMDHENMFWYRQDPGLGLRLIYFSYDVKMKEKGDIPEGYSVSREKKERFSLILESASTNQTSMYLCASSSLTDTQYFGPGTRLTVL.

The chain employs TRBV28 and TRBJ2-7, with 9 bases that match TRBD1. The J segment lost 3 bases and the V segment lost 9 bases, leaving 6 bases of the junction unmatched. The CDR3 is 13 residues long. Germline V CDR1 and CDR2: MDHEN, SYDVKM. The CDR3 loop reads CASVRDRDYEQYF. CDR3 nucleotide sequence: TGTGCCAGTGTCCGGGACAGGGACTACGAGCAGTACTTC.

Only a few counts were recorded for this clone. The genes are TRBV7-8 and TRBJ2-2; 7 nucleotides line up with TRBD2. Trimming cost V 1 base and J 6 bases; bases outside gene matches: 11. CDR3 length: 17 residues. Germline V gene data show CDR1 as SGHVS and CDR2 as FQNEAQ. This chain's CDR3 is CASSLVGGYEVSGELFF. As DNA, the CDR3 is TGTGCCAGCAGCTTAGTGGGAGGGTATGAGGTATCCGGGGAGCTGTTTTTT.

This chain joins TRBV6-1 and TRBJ2-7; 10 nucleotides agree with TRBD1. Trimming removed 6 bases from V and 4 bases from J; junction bases left unmatched: 3. CDR1 is MNHNS and CDR2 is SASEGT in the germline V gene. This CDR3 spans 13 amino acids. CDR3 sequence: CASSRDRGYEQYF. CDR3 nucleotides: TGTGCCAGCAGCCGGGACAGGGGTTACGAGCAGTACTTC.

The chain recombines TRBV29-1 with TRBJ2-2, with a tentative D call TRBD2 (6 bases). Germline CDR1 reads SQVTM; CDR2 reads ANQGSEA. V lost 3 bases to trimming and J lost 1 base, with 9 bases between them. The CDR3 totals 14 residues. The CDR3 coding sequence is TGCAGCGTTGAGGGGGGACGGAACACCGGGGAGCTGTTTTTT. It is translated as CSVEGGRNTGELFF.

The chain carries TRBV7-3 and TRBJ2-1, with TRBD1 identical over 8 bases. J was trimmed by 0 bases and V by 4 bases; bases with no gene match: 2. The CDR3 extends over 15 amino acids. Germline CDR1 SGHTA, CDR2 FQGTGA. The CDR3 region has the DNA TGTGCCAGCAGCTCAGGGGGCGACTCCTACAATGAGCAGTTCTTC. This translates into CASSSGGDSYNEQFF. The whole variable domain, filled in from reference TRBV7-3 and TRBJ2-1, reads GAGVSQTPSNKVTEKGKYVELRCDPISGHTALYWYRQSLGQGPEFLIYFQGTGAADDSGLPNDRFFAVRPEGSVSTLKIQRTERGDSAVYLCASSSGGDSYNEQFFGPGTRLTVL.

This chain joins TRBV6-1 and TRBJ1-2, with D possibly being TRBD1 (5 bases). This CDR3 region has 11 residues. Per the germline V gene, CDR1 is MNHNS and CDR2 is SASEGT. The V end lost 7 bases, the J end lost 6 bases, and 9 bases lay between the germline ends. The CDR3 region is CASTLGDGYTF. The CDR3 DNA is TGTGCCAGCACTTTAGGGGATGGCTACACCTTC.

This sequence joins TRBV28 and TRBJ1-5; D remains ambiguous. The V end lost 6 bases, the J end lost 6 bases, and 15 bases lay between the germline ends. This CDR3 has 14 residues. Germline lookup yields CDR1 MDHEN and CDR2 SYDVKM. The CDR3 DNA is TGTGCCAGCAGGCCTACCCCCGACATTCAGCCCCAGCATTTT. Protein sequence: CASRPTPDIQPQHF.

With regard to this clone: One junction end disagrees with the germline gene, perhaps due to a read error. V is TRBV6-1 and J is TRBJ2-5, with D unresolved. The CDR3 has 14 residues. Germline loops: CDR1 MNHNS, CDR2 SASEGT. DNA of the CDR3: TGTGCCAACAGTGAACGGAGTTCTCGTGAGACCCAGTACTTC. Translation: CANSERSSRETQYF.

This clone has more than one count but fewer than ten. The chain employs TRBV2 and TRBJ1-6, with D tentatively TRBD1 (5 bases). The germline V and J ends were trimmed by 6 bases and 1 base, with 16 bases remaining between them. Per the germline V gene, CDR1 is SNHLY and CDR2 is FYNNEI. The CDR3 is made up of 17 amino acids. The chain's CDR3 is CASSFGVQGSYNSPLHF. The CDR3 nucleotides are TGTGCCAGCAGCTTTGGAGTTCAGGGATCCTATAATTCACCCCTCCACTTT.

This chain joins TRBV6-6 and TRBJ2-7; D is possibly TRBD1 (6 bases). Per the germline V gene, CDR1 is MNHNY and CDR2 is SVGAGI (reference sequence). The V gene lost 7 bases and the J gene lost 5 bases, with 21 bases spanning the gap. The CDR3 sequence is 15 residues long. For the CDR3, the DNA is TGTGCCAGCACCCTACAGGCTAGGGGGAACAACGAGCAGTACTTC. Protein product: CASTLQARGNNEQYF.

This rearrangement joins TRBV9 to TRBJ2-2, with 10 positions matching TRBD1. Germline V gene sequence: CDR1 SGDLS, CDR2 YYNGEE. CDR3 size: 15 residues. V gave up 2 bases and J gave up 3 bases; unmatched junction bases: 1. CDR3 region: CASSVGTGDTGELFF. Written as DNA, the CDR3 is TGTGCCAGCAGCGTTGGGACAGGGGACACCGGGGAGCTGTTTTTT. Full variable domain (outside the CDR3, taken from reference TRBV9 and TRBJ2-2): DSGVTQTPKHLITATGQRVTLRCSPRSGDLSVYWYQQSLDQGLQFLIQYYNGEERAKGNILERFSAQQFPDLHSELNLSSLELGDSALYFCASSVGTGDTGELFFGEGSRLTVL.

The chain joins TRBV7-2 to TRBJ1-4; D may be TRBD1 (5 bases). Between the trimmed V and J ends, which lost 5 bases and 7 bases, there was a span of 17 bases. The CDR3 length is 15 residues. The germline gives CDR1 SGHTA, CDR2 FQGNSA. Here the CDR3 DNA reads TGTGCCAGCAGCACGGTCGGGGGGGAAAGTGAAAAACTGTTTTTT. It specifies CASSTVGGESEKLFF.

The chain is built from TRBV2 and TRBJ2-6; TRBD1 is a possible D gene (6 bases). The V gene's germline CDR1 is SNHLY and CDR2 FYNNEI. The CDR3 spans 15 residues. Trimming pared 3 bases from V and 2 bases from J, leaving 8 bases between. The CDR3 DNA reads TGTGCCAGCAGTGAGGACAGTGCTGGGGCCAACGTCCTGACTTTC. Its protein product is CASSEDSAGANVLTF.

The chain joins TRBV5-6 to TRBJ2-1; 9 nucleotides line up with TRBD1. CDR1 SGHDT and CDR2 YYEEEE come from the germline V gene. The CDR3 totals 16 residues. V lost 0 bases and J lost 9; bases outside the gene matches: 10. The CDR3 coding sequence is TGTGCCAGCAGCTTGGTACGGGACAGGGAAGGTACTGAGCAGTTCTTC. This gives the protein CASSLVRDREGTEQFF. The whole variable domain, filled in from reference TRBV5-6 and TRBJ2-1, reads DAGVTQSPTHLIKTRGQQVTLRCSPKSGHDTVSWYQQALGQGPQFIFQYYEEEERQRGNFPDRFSGHQFPNYSSELNVNALLLGDSALYLCASSLVRDREGTEQFFGPGTRLTVL.

The chain joins TRBV2 to TRBJ2-1; weak D call: TRBD1 (5 bases). The CDR3 runs to 12 residues. The ends were cut back, 7 bases at V and 8 bases at J, with 12 bases in the middle. Germline V gene data show CDR1 as SNHLY and CDR2 as FYNNEI. The CDR3 is CASTAQVDEQFF. The CDR3, as DNA: TGTGCCAGCACCGCACAGGTGGATGAGCAGTTCTTC.

This chain uses TRBV20-1 with TRBJ1-1; D gene uncertain. The CDR3 is made up of 10 amino acids. CDR1 is DFQATT, CDR2 SNEGSKA, per germline (reference sequence). The ends were cut back, 3 bases at V and 6 bases at J, with 5 bases in the middle. CDR3 bases: TGCAGTGCTAGCACGGCTGAAGCTTTCTTT. Protein: CSASTAEAFF.

The chain is built from TRBV18 and TRBJ1-6; no reliable D call. The germline V gene has CDR1 KGHSH and CDR2 LQKENI. V lost 3 bases, J lost 0 bases, and 12 bases lay in between. CDR3 length: 17 amino acids. CDR3 loop: CASSPSRDSSYNSPLHF. The CDR3 bases are TGTGCCAGCTCACCTTCGAGGGATAGCTCCTATAATTCACCCCTCCACTTT.

CDR3 DNA: TGTGCTAGTGGTCCTGGGACAGTCGGCGGGGATACGCAGTATTTT. This gives the protein CASGPGTVGGDTQYF. This sequence joins TRBV12-5 and TRBJ2-3; 7 nucleotides line up with TRBD1. Trimming at V came to 5 bases and at J to 6 bases, leaving 11 bases not matched to a gene. The CDR3 totals 15 residues. The V gene's germline CDR1 is LGHNT and CDR2 FRNRAP.

The CDR3 coding sequence is TGCGCCAGCAGCCAAGCGCTCAGCGGAGAAACCTACGAGCAGTACTTC. Amino acid sequence: CASSQALSGETYEQYF. The rearrangement uses TRBV4-1 and TRBJ2-7, with D maybe TRBD2 (5 bases). The V gene's germline CDR1 is MGHRA and CDR2 YSYEKL. CDR3 size: 16 residues. Trimming stripped 1 base from V and 2 bases from J, with 15 bases between.

The gene calls are TRBV5-5 and TRBJ2-3, with TRBD2 matching over 7 bases. The CDR3 is 15 residues long. After removal of 2 bases from V and 0 bases from J, the junction contained 3 bases not matched to a gene. Germline loops: CDR1 SGHKS, CDR2 YYEKEE (reference sequence). In DNA form, the CDR3 reads TGTGCCAGCAGCTTCCTAGCGGCTAGCACAGATACGCAGTATTTT. Its translation is CASSFLAASTDTQYF.

The chain links TRBV6-1 to TRBJ1-1, with D perhaps matching TRBD1 (5 bases). CDR1 and CDR2 from the germline V gene are MNHNS and SASEGT. The length of the CDR3 is 15 residues. CDR3 DNA: TGTGGGGTAGTAGGGGTGTTTGGAATGAACACTGAAGCTTTCTTT. Its protein product is CGVVGVFGMNTEAFF.